The clone carrying this T cell receptor (beta chain) occurred a few times. The target antigen is unknown. This entry belongs to a study of response to subunit inactivated influenza vaccine. Between the trimmed V and J ends, which lost 2 bases and 15 bases, there was a span of 11 bases. Looked up from germline, CDR1 is SNHLY and CDR2 is FYNNEI. This CDR3 has 11 residues. Points from the study as a whole: That few new T cells are recruited by each seasonal influenza vaccination was the authors' suggestion.

TCRdb called the RT-PCR reads again in MiXCR, with one record for every CDR3 protein. The sample has about 800,000 distinct CDR3 sequences, around 20% seen once. The rearrangement links TRBV2 to TRBJ2-1; D not certain. Here the sequenced sample was PBMCs from blood, taken 5 days after vaccination. The receptor's source is a man over 45 who received an inactivated influenza vaccine. CDR3 protein: CASSESQHPFF. CDR3 DNA: TGTGCCAGCAGTGAATCGCAACACCCGTTCTTC.